One sample yielded the 25 T cell receptor beta chains listed below, sequenced in a study of human T cells and chemical hapten exposure. Time point in this sample: patch test 1, 2 weeks after DPC sensitization. Treatment specified: therapeutic diphenylcyclopropenone sensitization with weekly scalp DPC. A single record per CDR3 protein comes from TCRdb applying MiXCR to the RACE reads. The sample lists about 120,000 distinct CDR3 sequences, approximately 14% seen once, with roughly 0.92% in the top ten. The input for sequencing was whole blood, taken in connection with sensitization to the hapten diphenylcyclopropenone (DPC). The receptors stem from a man aged 18 to 30 with alopecia areata. Some clones in this sample may be carry-over from other donors' samples.

This clonotype has at least ten counts. The CDR3 sequence: CASSQDRGRNNEQFF. DNA for the CDR3: TGTGCCAGCAGTCAAGACAGGGGGCGGAACAATGAGCAGTTCTTC. The J gene is TRBJ2-1, the V gene TRBV27, with 10 bases matching TRBD1. Looked up from germline, CDR1 is MNHEY and CDR2 is SMNVEV (reference sequence). Germline trimming cut 5 bases from V and 5 bases from J; bases unmatched to any gene: 6. The CDR3 is 15 amino acids.

This clonotype was detected a few times. CDR3 DNA: TGCGCCAGCAGCTCTGGAACTAGCGGGGTCCAAGAGACCCAGTACTTC. It codes for CASSSGTSGVQETQYF. This rearrangement joins TRBV5-1 to TRBJ2-5; 10 bases fit TRBD2. Trimming removed 3 bases from V and 1 base from J; junction bases left unmatched: 6. The V gene's germline CDR1 is SGHRS and CDR2 YFSETQ. This CDR3 has 16 amino acids.

CDR3 amino acids: CSADRFNTEAFF. Here the CDR3 DNA reads TGCAGTGCGGACAGATTCAACACTGAAGCTTTCTTT. The chain combines TRBV20-1 with TRBJ1-1; a possible D gene is TRBD1 (6 bases). This CDR3 contains 12 residues. CDR1 and CDR2 from the germline V gene are DFQATT and SNEGSKA (reference sequence). Trimming shortened V by 6 bases and J by 2 bases, and 10 bases separated the two germline ends.

The chain recombines TRBV12-3 or TRBV12-4 with TRBJ1-1; unclear D gene. The CDR3 is 12 residues long. Trimming left V 6 bases short and J 10 bases short, with 15 bases between. CDR3 in amino acids: CASSWEGRRAFF. The CDR3, as DNA: TGTGCCAGCAGCTGGGAGGGAAGGAGAGCTTTCTTT.

The V gene is TRBV2, the J gene TRBJ2-3; 7 bases line up with TRBD1. Germline CDR1 and CDR2: SNHLY and FYNNEI. The CDR3 extends over 15 amino acids. The V gene end was trimmed by 3 bases and the J gene end by 0 bases; junction bases not matched to a gene: 3. CDR3 amino acids: CASSETGFSTDTQYF. In DNA, the CDR3 is TGTGCCAGCAGTGAGACAGGGTTTAGCACAGATACGCAGTATTTT.

The chain combines TRBV4-3 with TRBJ1-2; D gene ambiguous. The length of the CDR3 is 15 residues. V gave up 0 bases and J gave up 4 bases, with 12 bases separating them. Germline V CDR1 and CDR2: LGHNA, YSLEER. DNA for the CDR3: TGCGCCAGCAGCCAAGATGCGGCAGGAACCTATGGCTACACCTTC. It is translated as CASSQDAAGTYGYTF.

A few counts support this clonotype. The chain links TRBV5-4 to TRBJ2-3, with D possibly matching TRBD2 (5 bases). The CDR3 runs 14 residues. Germline CDR1 is SGHNT and CDR2 is YYREEE (reference sequence). V dropped 4 bases and J dropped 4 bases, with 13 bases sitting between them. CDR3 nucleotide sequence: TGTGCCAGCAGCCCGGGATGGAGGCCAGATACGCAGTATTTT. Amino acid sequence: CASSPGWRPDTQYF. Complete variable domain (other parts from reference TRBV5-4 and TRBJ2-3): ETGVTQSPTHLIKTRGQQVTLRCSSQSGHNTVSWYQQALGQGPQFIFQYYREEENGRGNFPPRFSGLQFPNYSSELNVNALELDDSALYLCASSPGWRPDTQYFGPGTRLTVL.

V gene TRBV6-2 or TRBV6-3 combines with J gene TRBJ2-1; no reliable D call. Trimming left V 4 bases short and J 10 bases short, with 14 bases between. The V gene's germline CDR1 is MNHEY and CDR2 SVGEGT. The CDR3 spans 13 residues. The CDR3 nucleotides are TGTGCCAGCAGTTTGTCTCGGGTAGAAGAGCAGTTCTTC. This translates into CASSLSRVEEQFF.

V gene TRBV28 combines with J gene TRBJ2-5, with D possibly TRBD2 on 6 matching bases. V was pared by 2 bases and J by 5 bases, with 12 bases between. Looked up from germline, CDR1 is MDHEN and CDR2 is SYDVKM. The CDR3 has 14 amino acids. The CDR3 coding sequence is TGTGCCAGCAGTTTAGCCGGGGGACGGGAGACCCAGTACTTC. Its protein is CASSLAGGRETQYF. The entire variable domain, with the rest obtained from reference TRBV28 and TRBJ2-5, is as follows: DVKVTQSSRYLVKRTGEKVFLECVQDMDHENMFWYRQDPGLGLRLIYFSYDVKMKEKGDIPEGYSVSREKKERFSLILESASTNQTSMYLCASSLAGGRETQYFGPGTRLLVL.

This clonotype was counted a few times. CDR3 amino acids: CSANKLASYNEQFF. For the CDR3, the DNA is TGCAGCGCCAACAAACTAGCTTCATACAATGAGCAGTTCTTC. V is TRBV29-1 and J is TRBJ2-1, with D tentatively TRBD2 (6 bases). Trimming pared 7 bases from V and 4 bases from J, leaving 17 bases between. Germline V gene data show CDR1 as SQVTM and CDR2 as ANQGSEA. This CDR3 region has 14 residues.

This clonotype has just a few counts. This rearrangement joins TRBV7-3 to TRBJ2-1; the match to TRBD1 covers 10 bases. In germline, CDR1 is SGHTA, CDR2 FQGTGA. The CDR3 runs to 15 residues. J lost 9 bases, V lost 2 bases, and 7 bases had no gene match. The CDR3 region has the DNA TGTGCCAGCAGCTTATCTCGGGACAGGGGACTTGAGCAGTTCTTC. It specifies CASSLSRDRGLEQFF.

There are a few counts of this clonotype. The rearrangement joins TRBV6-5 to TRBJ2-5; D is undetermined. Trimming took off 5 bases at V and 5 bases at J, with 9 bases between the two ends. Germline CDR1 reads MNHEY; CDR2 reads SVGAGI. The CDR3 loop spans 12 amino acids. CDR3 in amino acids: CASSPAWETQYF. As DNA, the CDR3 is TGTGCCAGCAGTCCCGCCTGGGAGACCCAGTACTTC.

This clonotype was seen at least ten times. The chain joins TRBV28 to TRBJ2-6; D call uncertain. This CDR3 spans 14 amino acids. The ends were cut back, 2 bases at V and 2 bases at J, with 4 bases in the middle. CDR1 is MDHEN and CDR2 is SYDVKM in the germline V gene. The CDR3 DNA sequence: TGTGCCAGCAGTTTAGGGGCTGGGGCCAACGTCCTGACTTTC. Its protein product is CASSLGAGANVLTF.

The sample holds many counts of this clonotype. This chain links TRBV18 with TRBJ2-3; a possible D gene is TRBD1 (6 bases). V lost 2 bases and J 5 bases, leaving 14 bases between the germline ends. The CDR3 totals 15 residues. The germline V gene has CDR1 KGHSH and CDR2 LQKENI. The CDR3 loop is CASSPGWGQLDTQYF. The CDR3 coding sequence is TGTGCCAGCTCACCAGGCTGGGGACAATTAGATACGCAGTATTTT.

In this sample, this clonotype turned up a few times. The rearrangement uses TRBV7-7 and TRBJ2-5; D is unresolved. Trimming left V 1 base short and J 4 bases short, with 7 bases between. This CDR3 comprises 13 residues. CDR1 and CDR2 (germline): SSHAT, FNYEAQ (reference sequence). The CDR3 loop is CASSLDRAETQYF. CDR3 DNA sequence: TGTGCCAGCAGCTTAGACCGCGCAGAGACCCAGTACTTC.

This clonotype appeared many times. The chain employs TRBV12-3 or TRBV12-4 and TRBJ2-3; D might be TRBD2 (5 bases). Trimming took 6 bases from V and 1 from J, leaving 11 bases between them. The CDR3 length is 14 residues. Here the CDR3 DNA reads TGTGCCAGCAGCGTCCAAGCGGGCACAGATACGCAGTATTTT. It translates to CASSVQAGTDTQYF.

V and J are TRBV7-2 and TRBJ1-4; weak D call: TRBD1 (5 bases). Germline loops: CDR1 SGHTA, CDR2 FQGNSA. The length of the CDR3 is 13 residues. V dropped 5 bases and J dropped 9 bases, with 13 bases sitting between them. The CDR3 here is CASSPGGAKKLFF. The CDR3 region has the DNA TGTGCCAGCAGCCCCGGTGGGGCGAAAAAACTGTTTTTT.

This chain joins TRBV11-1 and TRBJ2-5; D may match TRBD1 or TRBD2 (5 bases each). V gave up 1 base and J gave up 4 bases, with 13 bases separating them. The CDR3 loop spans 15 amino acids. Per the germline V gene, CDR1 is SGHAT and CDR2 is FQDESV (reference sequence). In nucleotides, the CDR3 is TGTGCCAGCAGCTTAGGCCAGGGAGTGAGAGAGACCCAGTACTTC. It yields the protein CASSLGQGVRETQYF. Full variable domain (missing parts from reference TRBV11-1 and TRBJ2-5): EAEVAQSPRYKITEKSQAVAFWCDPISGHATLYWYRQILGQGPELLVQFQDESVVDDSQLPKDRFSAERLKGVDSTLKIQPAELGDSAMYLCASSLGQGVRETQYFGPGTRLLVL.

This clonotype showed up just a few times. The rearrangement joins TRBV4-2 to TRBJ2-1, with TRBD1 identical over 9 bases. The CDR3 covers 14 residues. CDR1 is LGHNA, CDR2 YNFKEQ, per germline. V shed 5 bases and J 7 bases; nucleotides not matched to a gene: 6. The CDR3 reads CASSYRDRVNEQFF. In DNA, the CDR3 is TGTGCCAGCAGCTACCGGGACAGGGTAAATGAGCAGTTCTTC.

This clonotype was detected a few times. The CDR3 reads CASSVWTSPDTQYF. DNA of the CDR3: TGTGCCAGCAGTGTATGGACTAGTCCGGATACGCAGTATTTT. The V gene is TRBV6-1, the J gene TRBJ2-3, with 7 nucleotides matching TRBD2. J lost 6 bases, V lost 4 bases, and 7 bases had no gene match. The CDR3 is 14 amino acids. Germline V gene lookup returns CDR1 MNHNS and CDR2 SASEGT.

This clonotype was counted between two and nine times. The rearrangement uses TRBV29-1 and TRBJ1-5, with D maybe TRBD1 (6 bases). Trimming pared 0 bases from V and 2 bases from J, leaving 8 bases between. This CDR3 contains 14 residues. Per the germline V gene, CDR1 is SQVTM and CDR2 is ANQGSEA. The CDR3 sequence: CSVEDPGGNQPQHF. The CDR3 nucleotides read TGCAGCGTTGAAGATCCAGGGGGCAATCAGCCCCAGCATTTT.

The rearrangement joins TRBV20-1 to TRBJ1-1; tentative D call: TRBD1 (5 bases). Trimming took 3 bases from V and 4 from J, leaving 12 bases between them. There are 13 residues in the CDR3. CDR1 and CDR2 from the germline V gene are DFQATT and SNEGSKA (reference sequence). The chain's CDR3 is CSARARGTTEAFF. CDR3 DNA sequence: TGCAGTGCTAGGGCAAGAGGGACCACTGAAGCTTTCTTT.

The gene calls are TRBV12-5 and TRBJ2-2; the D is unclear. The CDR3 totals 10 residues. Trimming left V 6 bases short and J 7 bases short, with 3 bases between. Germline CDR1 is LGHNT and CDR2 is FRNRAP. This CDR3 reads CASGVGELFF. DNA of the CDR3: TGTGCTAGTGGCGTCGGGGAGCTGTTTTTT.

This clonotype has more than one count but fewer than ten. This chain links TRBV4-1 with TRBJ2-7; the D gene is possibly TRBD2 (5 bases). Germline lookup yields CDR1 MGHRA and CDR2 YSYEKL. V lost 3 bases, J lost 4 bases, and 13 bases lay in between. The CDR3 spans 14 residues. Here the CDR3 DNA reads TGCGCCAGCAGCCAGCCGGGAAAAGGATACGAGCAGTACTTC. Residues: CASSQPGKGYEQYF.

This clonotype has just a few counts. This chain joins TRBV12-5 and TRBJ2-1; D remains ambiguous. The germline V and J ends were trimmed by 5 bases and 3 bases, with 11 bases remaining between them. The CDR3 sequence is 14 residues long. Germline values: CDR1 LGHNT, CDR2 FRNRAP. CDR3 DNA: TGTGCTAGTGGTCTGGGCGGCGGCTACAATGAGCAGTTCTTC. It translates to CASGLGGGYNEQFF.